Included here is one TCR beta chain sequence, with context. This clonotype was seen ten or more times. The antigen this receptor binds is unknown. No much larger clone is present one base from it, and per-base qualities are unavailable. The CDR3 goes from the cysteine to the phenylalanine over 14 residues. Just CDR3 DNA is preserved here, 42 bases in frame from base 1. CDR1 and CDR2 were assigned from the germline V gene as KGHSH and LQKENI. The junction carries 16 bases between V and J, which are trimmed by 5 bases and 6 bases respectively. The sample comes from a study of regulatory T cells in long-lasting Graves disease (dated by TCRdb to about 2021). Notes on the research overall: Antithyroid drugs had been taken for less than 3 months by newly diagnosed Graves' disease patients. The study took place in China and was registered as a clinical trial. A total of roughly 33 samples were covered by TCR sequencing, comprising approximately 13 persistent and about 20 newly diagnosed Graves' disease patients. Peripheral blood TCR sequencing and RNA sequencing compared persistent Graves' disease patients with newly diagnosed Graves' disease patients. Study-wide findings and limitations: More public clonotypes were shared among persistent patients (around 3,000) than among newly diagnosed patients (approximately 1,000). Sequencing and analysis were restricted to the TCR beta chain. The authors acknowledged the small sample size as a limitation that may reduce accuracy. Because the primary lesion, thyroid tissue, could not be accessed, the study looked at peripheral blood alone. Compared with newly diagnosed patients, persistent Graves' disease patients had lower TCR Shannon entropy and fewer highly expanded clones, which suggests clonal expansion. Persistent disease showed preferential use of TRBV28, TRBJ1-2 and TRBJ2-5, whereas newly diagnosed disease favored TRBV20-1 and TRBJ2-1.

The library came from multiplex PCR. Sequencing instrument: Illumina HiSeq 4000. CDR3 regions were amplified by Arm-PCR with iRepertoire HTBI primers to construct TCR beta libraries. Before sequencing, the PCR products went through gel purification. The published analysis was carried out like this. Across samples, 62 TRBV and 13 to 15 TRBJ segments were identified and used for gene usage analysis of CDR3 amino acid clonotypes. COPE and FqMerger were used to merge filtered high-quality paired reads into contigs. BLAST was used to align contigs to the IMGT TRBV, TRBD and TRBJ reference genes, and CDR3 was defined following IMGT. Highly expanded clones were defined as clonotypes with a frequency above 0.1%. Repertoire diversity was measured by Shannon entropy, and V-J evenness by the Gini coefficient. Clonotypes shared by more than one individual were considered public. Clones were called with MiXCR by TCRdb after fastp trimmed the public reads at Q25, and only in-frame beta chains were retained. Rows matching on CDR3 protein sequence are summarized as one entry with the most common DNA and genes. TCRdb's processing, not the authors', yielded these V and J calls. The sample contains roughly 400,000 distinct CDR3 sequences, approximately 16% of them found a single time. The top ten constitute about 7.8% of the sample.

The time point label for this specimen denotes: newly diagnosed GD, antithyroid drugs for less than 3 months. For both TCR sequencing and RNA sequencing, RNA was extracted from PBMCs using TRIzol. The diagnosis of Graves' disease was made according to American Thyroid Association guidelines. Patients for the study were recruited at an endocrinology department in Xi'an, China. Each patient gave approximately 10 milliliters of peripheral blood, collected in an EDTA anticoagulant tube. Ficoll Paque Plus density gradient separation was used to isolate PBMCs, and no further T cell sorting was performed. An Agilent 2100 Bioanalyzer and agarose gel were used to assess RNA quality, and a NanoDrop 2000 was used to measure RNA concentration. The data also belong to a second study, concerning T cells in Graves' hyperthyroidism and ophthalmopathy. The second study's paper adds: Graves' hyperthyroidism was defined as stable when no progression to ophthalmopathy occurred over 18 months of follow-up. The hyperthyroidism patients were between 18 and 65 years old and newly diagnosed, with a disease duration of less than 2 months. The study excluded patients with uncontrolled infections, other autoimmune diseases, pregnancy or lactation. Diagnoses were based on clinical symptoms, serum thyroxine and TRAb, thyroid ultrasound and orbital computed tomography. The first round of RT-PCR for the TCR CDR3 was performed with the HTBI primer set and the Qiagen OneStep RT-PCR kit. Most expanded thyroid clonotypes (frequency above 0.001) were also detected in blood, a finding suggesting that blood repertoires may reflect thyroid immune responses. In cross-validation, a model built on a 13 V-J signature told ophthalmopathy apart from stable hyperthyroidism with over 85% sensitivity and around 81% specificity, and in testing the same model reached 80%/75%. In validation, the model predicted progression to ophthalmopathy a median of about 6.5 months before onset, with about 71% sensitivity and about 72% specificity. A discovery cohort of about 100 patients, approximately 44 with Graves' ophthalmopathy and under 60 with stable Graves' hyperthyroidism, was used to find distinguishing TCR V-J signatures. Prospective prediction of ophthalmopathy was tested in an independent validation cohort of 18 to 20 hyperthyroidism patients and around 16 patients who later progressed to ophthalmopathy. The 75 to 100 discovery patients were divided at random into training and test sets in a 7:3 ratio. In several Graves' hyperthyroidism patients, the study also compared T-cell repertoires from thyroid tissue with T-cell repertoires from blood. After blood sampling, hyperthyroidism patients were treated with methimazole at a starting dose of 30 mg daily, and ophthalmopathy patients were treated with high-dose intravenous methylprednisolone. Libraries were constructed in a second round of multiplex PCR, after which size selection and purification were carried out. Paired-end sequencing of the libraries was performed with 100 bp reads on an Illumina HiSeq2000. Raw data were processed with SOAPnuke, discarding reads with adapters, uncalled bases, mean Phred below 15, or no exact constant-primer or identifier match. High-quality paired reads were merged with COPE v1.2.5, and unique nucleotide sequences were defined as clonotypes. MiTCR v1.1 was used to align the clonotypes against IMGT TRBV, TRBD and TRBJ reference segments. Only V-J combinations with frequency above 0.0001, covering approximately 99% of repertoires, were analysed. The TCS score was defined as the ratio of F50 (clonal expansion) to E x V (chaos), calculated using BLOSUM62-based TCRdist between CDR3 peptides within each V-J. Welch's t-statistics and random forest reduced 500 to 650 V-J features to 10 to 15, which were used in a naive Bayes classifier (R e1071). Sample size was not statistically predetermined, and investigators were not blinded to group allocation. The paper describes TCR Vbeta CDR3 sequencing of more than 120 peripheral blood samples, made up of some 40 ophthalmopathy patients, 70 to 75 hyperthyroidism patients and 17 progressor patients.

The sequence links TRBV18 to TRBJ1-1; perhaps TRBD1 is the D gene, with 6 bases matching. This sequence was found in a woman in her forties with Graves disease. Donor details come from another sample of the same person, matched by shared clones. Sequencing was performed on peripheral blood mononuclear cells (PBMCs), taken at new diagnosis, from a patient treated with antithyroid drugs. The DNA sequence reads TGTGCCAGCTCAACCATGGACAGCTTCGCTGAAGCTTTCTTT. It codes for CASSTMDSFAEAFF.